The 8 T cell receptor beta chains presented below share a single source sample, sequenced in a study of blood T cell repertoires in COVID-19. TCRdb's copy holds only in-frame clones and misses some; the assay was immunoSEQ multiplex PCR. This table holds some 68,000 clones, around 90% found once. The material sequenced was peripheral blood. Receptor source: a human donor in a cohort sampled during active COVID-19.

The chain couples TRBV30 to TRBJ1-2; D is perhaps TRBD1 (6 bases). Germline V gives CDR1 GTSNPN, CDR2 SVGIG (reference sequence). The CDR3 is made up of 15 amino acids. V was cut by 3 bases and J by 2 bases, with 16 bases left in between. CDR3 sequence: CAWRQPQGLNYGYTF. The CDR3 DNA reads TGTGCCTGGAGGCAGCCCCAGGGGCTAAACTATGGCTACACCTTC. The full variable domain, in which reference TRBV30 and TRBJ1-2 provide the parts outside the CDR3, is SQTIHQWPATLVQPVGSPLSLECTVEGTSNPNLYWYRQAAGRGLQLLFYSVGIGQISSEVPQNLSASRPQDRQFILSSKKLLLSDSGFYLCAWRQPQGLNYGYTFGSGTRLTVV.

The chain uses TRBV29-1 and TRBJ1-2; D uncertain. CDR1 and CDR2 (germline): SQVTM, ANQGSEA. CDR3 size: 12 residues. Trimming stripped 4 bases from V and 2 bases from J, with 8 bases between. In DNA, the CDR3 is TGCAGCGTTGGGCAGGCGAACTATGGCTACACCTTC. The encoded protein is CSVGQANYGYTF.

The V call is TRBV7-8, the J call TRBJ2-7; maybe TRBD2 (6 bases). The V end lost 1 base, the J end lost 2 bases, and 18 bases lay between the germline ends. The CDR3 sequence is 17 residues long. The germline CDR1 and CDR2 sequences are SGHVS and FQNEAQ. The CDR3 DNA sequence: TGTGCCAGCAGCTTAGTTATAGGCGGGACCAATCCCTACGAGCAGTACTTC. This codes for CASSLVIGGTNPYEQYF.

The chain uses TRBV28 and TRBJ1-6, with D unresolved. CDR3 length equals 15 residues. Germline V gives CDR1 MDHEN, CDR2 SYDVKM. V was pared by 7 bases and J by 2 bases, with 12 bases between. The CDR3 DNA reads as TGTGCCAGCAACCCGACACGTACCTATAATTCACCCCTCCACTTT. Translated, it gives CASNPTRTYNSPLHF.

The rearrangement links TRBV28 to TRBJ2-1, with D perhaps TRBD2 (6 bases). The CDR3 has 14 residues. With 6 bases removed from V and 0 bases from J, the gap between germline ends came to 9 bases. In germline, CDR1 is MDHEN, CDR2 SYDVKM. CDR3 amino acids: CASRATSSYNEQFF. CDR3 in DNA: TGTGCCAGCAGGGCGACTAGCTCCTACAATGAGCAGTTCTTC.

This chain uses TRBV19 with TRBJ1-5, with 9 bases fitting TRBD1. The CDR3 extends over 16 amino acids. The germline gives CDR1 LNHDA, CDR2 SQIVND (reference sequence). The V segment lost 1 base and the J segment 6 bases; nucleotides outside the gene matches: 7. The CDR3 DNA reads TGTGCCAGTAGTATAGGCCCCAGGACAGGGGTTCAGCCCCAGCATTTT. Amino acid sequence: CASSIGPRTGVQPQHF.

This clone was recorded once. The chain combines TRBV12-3 or TRBV12-4 with TRBJ1-1; the D gene is possibly TRBD1 (5 bases). V shed 4 bases and J shed 11 bases, with 14 bases lying between them. The CDR3 sequence is 12 residues long. CDR3 sequence (DNA): TGTGCCAGCAGTTGGGCGCGGGGGGAGGCTTTCTTT. It translates to CASSWARGEAFF.

The V and J genes are TRBV5-8 and TRBJ2-7; 7 bases line up with TRBD2. Trimming removed 2 bases from V and 7 bases from J; junction bases left unmatched: 6. CDR1 SGHTS and CDR2 YDEGEE come from the germline V gene. The CDR3 covers 13 residues. In DNA form, the CDR3 reads TGTGCCAGCAGCTTCAGAGGGACTACTGAGCAGTACTTC. Protein: CASSFRGTTEQYF. The variable domain in full, with the rest retrieved from reference TRBV5-8 and TRBJ2-7, is EAGVTQSPTHLIKTRGQQATLRCSPISGHTSVYWYQQALGLGLQFLLWYDEGEERNRGNFPPRFSGRQFPNYSSELNVNALELEDSALYLCASSFRGTTEQYFGPGTRLTVT.